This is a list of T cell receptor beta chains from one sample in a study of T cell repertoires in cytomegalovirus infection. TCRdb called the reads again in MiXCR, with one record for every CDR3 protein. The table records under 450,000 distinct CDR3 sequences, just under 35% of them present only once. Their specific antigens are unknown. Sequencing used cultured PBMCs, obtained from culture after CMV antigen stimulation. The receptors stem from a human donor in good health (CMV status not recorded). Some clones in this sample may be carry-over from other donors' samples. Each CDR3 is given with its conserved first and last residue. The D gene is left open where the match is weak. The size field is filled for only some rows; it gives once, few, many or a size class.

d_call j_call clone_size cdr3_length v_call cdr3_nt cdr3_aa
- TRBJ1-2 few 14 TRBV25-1 TGTGCCAGCAGTGCCCCTCTGGGGAGGTATGGCTACACCTTC CASSAPLGRYGYTF
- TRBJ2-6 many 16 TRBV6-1 TGTGCCAGCAGTGAAAGCGTGAACTCTGGGGCCAACGTCCTGACTTTC CASSESVNSGANVLTF
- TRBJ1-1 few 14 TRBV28 TGTGCCAGCAGTTCAGCGGGGGTGTACACTGAAGCTTTCTTT CASSSAGVYTEAFF
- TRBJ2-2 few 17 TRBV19 TGTGCCAGTAGTATAGGGGCGGCCAGAGCGAACACCGGGGAGCTGTTTTTT CASSIGAARANTGELFF
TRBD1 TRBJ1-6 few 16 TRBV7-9 TGTGCCAGCAGCTTATACGCCGGGACAGTTAATTCACCCCTCCACTTT CASSLYAGTVNSPLHF
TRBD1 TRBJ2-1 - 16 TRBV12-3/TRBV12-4 TGTGCCAGCAGTAAGCCGGGACAGGGGGAAGACAATGAGCAGTTCTTC CASSKPGQGEDNEQFF
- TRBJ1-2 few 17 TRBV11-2 TGTGCCAGCAGCTCAATAAAACGGACAGAGGTAGCCTATGGCTACACCTTC CASSSIKRTEVAYGYTF
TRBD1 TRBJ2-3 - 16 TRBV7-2 TGTGCCAGCAGCGCCGCGGGACAGGGGAGCACAGATACGCAGTATTTT CASSAAGQGSTDTQYF
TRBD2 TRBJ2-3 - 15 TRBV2 TGTGCCAGCAGTGATTTAGCGGGGCACACAGATACGCAGTATTTT CASSDLAGHTDTQYF
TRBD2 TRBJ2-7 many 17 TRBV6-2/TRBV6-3 TGTGCCAGCAGTTACCCTCCTAGCGGGAGAGGGGCCTACGAGCAGTACTTC CASSYPPSGRGAYEQYF
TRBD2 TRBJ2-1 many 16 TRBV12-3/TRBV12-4 TGTGCCAGCAGATCCCGGACTAGCGGGAGGATCGGTGAGCAGTTCTTC CASRSRTSGRIGEQFF
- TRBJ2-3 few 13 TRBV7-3 TGTGCCAGCAGCTACGCGGGCACAGATACGCAGTATTTT CASSYAGTDTQYF
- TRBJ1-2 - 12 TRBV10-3 TGTGCCATCAGTGAGTCAGTTCGGGTTTTCACCTTC CAISESVRVFTF
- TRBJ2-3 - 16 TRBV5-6 TGTGCCAGCAGCTTCAAATCTAGCGCTACCCGAGATACGCAGTATTTT CASSFKSSATRDTQYF
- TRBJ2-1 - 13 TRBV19 TGTGCCAGCTTAACTTCCTACGGCAATGAGCAGTTCTTC CASLTSYGNEQFF
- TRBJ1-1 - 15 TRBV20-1 TGCAGTGCTAGAGATGTGGGACTCGAGAACACTGAAGCTTTCTTT CSARDVGLENTEAFF
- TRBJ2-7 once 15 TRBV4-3 TGCGCCAGCAGCCAAGATATTACCCCGGCCTACGAGCAGTACTTC CASSQDITPAYEQYF
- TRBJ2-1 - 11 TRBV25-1 TGTGCCAGCAGTCCGGCTGGTGAGCAGTTCTTC CASSPAGEQFF
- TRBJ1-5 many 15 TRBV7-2 TGTGCCAGCAGCTCCGGAGGACGGGGCAATCAGCCCCAGCATTTT CASSSGGRGNQPQHF
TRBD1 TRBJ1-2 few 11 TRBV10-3 TGTGCCACCGCGACAGGGACCGGCTACACCTTC CATATGTGYTF
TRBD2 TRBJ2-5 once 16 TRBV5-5 TGTGCCAGCAGCGGACTAGCGGAAAGAGTGGCGGAGACCCAGTACTTC CASSGLAERVAETQYF
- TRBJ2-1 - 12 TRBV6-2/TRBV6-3 TGTGCCAGCAGTTATCCCGACTTTATTCTGTTCTTC CASSYPDFILFF
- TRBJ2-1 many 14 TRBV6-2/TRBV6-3 TGTGCCAGCAGTCCAGTGTATAATGCGTACGAGCAGTTCTTC CASSPVYNAYEQFF
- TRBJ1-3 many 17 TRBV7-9 TGTGCCAGCAGCCCCCCCTTTGGGCGATACTCTGGAAACACCATATATTTT CASSPPFGRYSGNTIYF
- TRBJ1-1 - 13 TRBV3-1 TGTGCCAGCAGCCAGTCACAGAACACTGAAGCTTTCTTT CASSQSQNTEAFF
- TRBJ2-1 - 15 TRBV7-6 TGTGCCAGCAGCCCCCGGGACTCCGCATACAATGAGCAGTTCTTC CASSPRDSAYNEQFF
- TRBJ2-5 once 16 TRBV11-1 TGTGCCAGCAGCTTTCTGGGCATGGCCTTCGCAGAGACCCAGTACTTC CASSFLGMAFAETQYF
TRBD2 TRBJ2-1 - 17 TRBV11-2 TGTGCCAGCACCTCCGGGACTAGCGGACTACTTTTTAATGAGCAGTTCTTC CASTSGTSGLLFNEQFF
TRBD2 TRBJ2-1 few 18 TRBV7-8 TGTGCCAGCAGCTTAGCGGTACTAGCGGAACTCTCCTACAATGAGCAGTTCTTC CASSLAVLAELSYNEQFF
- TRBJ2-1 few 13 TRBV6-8 TGTGCCAGCAGTTTCAGACCTGTGGGTGAGCAGTTCTTC CASSFRPVGEQFF
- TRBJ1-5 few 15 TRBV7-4 TGTGCCAGCAGTAAGGGGTTTCAGGGGCGTCAGCCCCAGCATTTT CASSKGFQGRQPQHF
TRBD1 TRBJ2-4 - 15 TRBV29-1 TGCAGCGTTCCTGGACAGGGGGGGCCGGGGCACATTCAGTACTTC CSVPGQGGPGHIQYF
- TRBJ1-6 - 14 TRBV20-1 TGCAGTGCTAGGGGGGGCACCTATAATTCACCCCTCCACTTT CSARGGTYNSPLHF
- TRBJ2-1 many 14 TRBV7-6 TGTGCCAGCAGCTTAATGGCTGGCCACAATGAGCAGTTCTTC CASSLMAGHNEQFF
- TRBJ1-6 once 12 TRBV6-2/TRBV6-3 TGTGCCAGCAGTTCATGGAATTCACCCCTCCACTTT CASSSWNSPLHF
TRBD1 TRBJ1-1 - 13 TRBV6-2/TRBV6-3 TGTGCCAGCATACAGGGGGCTCGGCGCGAAGCTTTCTTT CASIQGARREAFF
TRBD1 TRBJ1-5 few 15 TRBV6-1 TGTGCCAGCAGAAGACAGGGGGCTTCATATCAGCCCCAGCATTTT CASRRQGASYQPQHF